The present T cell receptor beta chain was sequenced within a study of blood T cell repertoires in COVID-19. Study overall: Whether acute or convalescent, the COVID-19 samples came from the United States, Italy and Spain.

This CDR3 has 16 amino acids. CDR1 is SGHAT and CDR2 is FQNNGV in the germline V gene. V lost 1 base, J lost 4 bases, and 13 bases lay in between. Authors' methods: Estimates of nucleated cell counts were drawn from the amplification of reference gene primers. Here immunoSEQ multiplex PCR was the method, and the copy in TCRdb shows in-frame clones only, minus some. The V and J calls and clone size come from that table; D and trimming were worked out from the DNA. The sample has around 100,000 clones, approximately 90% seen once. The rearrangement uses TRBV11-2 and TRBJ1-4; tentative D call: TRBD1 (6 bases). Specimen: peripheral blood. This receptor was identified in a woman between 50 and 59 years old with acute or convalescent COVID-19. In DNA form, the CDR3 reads TGTGCCAGCAGCTTAGGAATACAGGGTATTAATGAAAAACTGTTTTTT. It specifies CASSLGIQGINEKLFF.